This T cell receptor beta chain was sequenced in a study of response to subunit inactivated influenza vaccine. Study results and caveats: It was the authors' suggestion that each seasonal influenza vaccination recruits few new T cells.

MiXCR was run by TCRdb on the RT-PCR reads, yielding one entry per CDR3 protein. This table holds hundreds of thousands of distinct CDR3 sequences, approximately 10% found once. With 3 bases removed from V and 6 bases from J, the gap between germline ends came to 9 bases. The CDR3 runs to 12 residues. Germline CDR1 is SQVTM and CDR2 is ANQGSEA. Many counts were recorded for this clonotype. As yet, its antigen is unknown. The data also belong to a second study, concerning T cells expressing NK-cell markers. That paper states: The authors made TCR beta cDNA libraries by 5'RACE template switching. This switching added a universal primer site and UMIs. The eight sequenced donors comprised seven who were HCMV-seropositive and one who was seronegative. T cells sorted in several experiments were restricted to alpha-beta TCR T cells by an anti-gamma-delta TCR antibody. Dominant NKG2C+ clonotypes accounted for about 1.0-8% of CD8+ T cells in about six donors.

The chain links TRBV29-1 to TRBJ2-1; perhaps TRBD1 as D (5 bases). This sequence was found in a man aged 45-65 years who received an inactivated influenza vaccine. The material sequenced was PBMCs from blood, taken on the day of vaccination. For the CDR3, the DNA is TGCAGCGTTGACAGGGTTCGCAATGAGCAGTTCTTC. Translating it yields CSVDRVRNEQFF.